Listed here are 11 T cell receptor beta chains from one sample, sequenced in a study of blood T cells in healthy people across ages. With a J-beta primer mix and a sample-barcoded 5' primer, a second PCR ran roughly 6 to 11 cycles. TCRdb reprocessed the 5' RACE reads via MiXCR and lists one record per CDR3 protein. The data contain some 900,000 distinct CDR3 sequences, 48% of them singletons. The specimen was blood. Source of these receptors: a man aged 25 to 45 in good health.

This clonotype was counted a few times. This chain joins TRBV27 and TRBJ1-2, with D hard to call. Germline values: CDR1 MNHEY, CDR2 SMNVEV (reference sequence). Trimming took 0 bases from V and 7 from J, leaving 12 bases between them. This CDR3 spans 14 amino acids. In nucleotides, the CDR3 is TGTGCCAGCAGTTTATCGAATGGGTTGGGTGGCTACACCTTC. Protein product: CASSLSNGLGGYTF.

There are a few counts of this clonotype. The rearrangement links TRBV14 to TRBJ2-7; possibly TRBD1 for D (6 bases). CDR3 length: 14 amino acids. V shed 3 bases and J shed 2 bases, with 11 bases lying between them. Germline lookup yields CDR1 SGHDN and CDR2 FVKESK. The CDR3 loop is CASSQHRVTYEQYF. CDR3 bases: TGTGCCAGCAGCCAGCACAGGGTCACCTACGAGCAGTACTTC.

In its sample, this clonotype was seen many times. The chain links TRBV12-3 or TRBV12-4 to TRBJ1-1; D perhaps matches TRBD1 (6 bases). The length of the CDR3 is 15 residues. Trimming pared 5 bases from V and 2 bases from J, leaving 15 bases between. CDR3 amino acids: CASSPTRGVNTEAFF. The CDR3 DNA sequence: TGTGCCAGCAGTCCGACCAGGGGCGTTAACACTGAAGCTTTCTTT.

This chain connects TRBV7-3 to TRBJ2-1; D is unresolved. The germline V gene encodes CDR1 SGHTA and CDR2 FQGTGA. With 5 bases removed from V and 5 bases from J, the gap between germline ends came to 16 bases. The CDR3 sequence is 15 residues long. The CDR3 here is CASSPDAGYNNEQFF. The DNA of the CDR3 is TGTGCCAGCAGCCCTGACGCCGGGTATAACAATGAGCAGTTCTTC.

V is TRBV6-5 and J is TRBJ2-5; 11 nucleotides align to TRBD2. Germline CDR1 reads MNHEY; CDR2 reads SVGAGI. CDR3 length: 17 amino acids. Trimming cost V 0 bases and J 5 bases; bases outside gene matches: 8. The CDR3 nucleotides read TGTGCCAGCAGTTACTCGTCAACTAGCGGGGGTGTGGAGACCCAGTACTTC. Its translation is CASSYSSTSGGVETQYF.

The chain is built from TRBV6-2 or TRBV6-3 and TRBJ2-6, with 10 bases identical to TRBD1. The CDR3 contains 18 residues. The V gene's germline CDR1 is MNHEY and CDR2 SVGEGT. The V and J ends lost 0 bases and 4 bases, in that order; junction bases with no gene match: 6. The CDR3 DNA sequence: TGTGCCAGCAGTTACTCGCCGGGACAGGGGACCGGGGCCAACGTCCTGACTTTC. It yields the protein CASSYSPGQGTGANVLTF.

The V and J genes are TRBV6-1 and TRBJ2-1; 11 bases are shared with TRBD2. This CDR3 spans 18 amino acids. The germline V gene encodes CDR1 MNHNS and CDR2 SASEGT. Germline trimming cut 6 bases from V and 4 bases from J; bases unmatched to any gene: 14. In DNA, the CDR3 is TGTGCCAGCAGGACCTATAGCGGGGGGGCGGGTCTGTACAATGAGCAGTTCTTC. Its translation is CASRTYSGGAGLYNEQFF.

CDR3 region: CASSLEPVTYGYTF. CDR3 bases: TGTGCCAGCAGTTTAGAGCCGGTCACCTATGGCTACACCTTC. J is TRBJ1-2 and V is TRBV27; D gene unclear. Trimming pared 2 bases from V and 4 bases from J, leaving 11 bases between. Germline-derived CDR1 and CDR2 are MNHEY and SMNVEV (reference sequence). CDR3 size: 14 residues.

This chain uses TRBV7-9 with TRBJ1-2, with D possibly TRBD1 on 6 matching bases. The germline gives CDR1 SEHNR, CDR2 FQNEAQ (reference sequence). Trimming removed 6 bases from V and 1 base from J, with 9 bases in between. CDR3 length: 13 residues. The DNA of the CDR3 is TGTGCCAGCAGGACGGGACATAACTATGGCTACACCTTC. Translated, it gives CASRTGHNYGYTF.

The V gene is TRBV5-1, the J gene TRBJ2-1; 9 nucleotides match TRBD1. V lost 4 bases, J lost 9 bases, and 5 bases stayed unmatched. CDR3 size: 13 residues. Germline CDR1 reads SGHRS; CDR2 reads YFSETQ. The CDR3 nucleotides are TGCGCCAGCAGCCTGGACAGGGGCGCTGAGCAGTTCTTC. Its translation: CASSLDRGAEQFF.

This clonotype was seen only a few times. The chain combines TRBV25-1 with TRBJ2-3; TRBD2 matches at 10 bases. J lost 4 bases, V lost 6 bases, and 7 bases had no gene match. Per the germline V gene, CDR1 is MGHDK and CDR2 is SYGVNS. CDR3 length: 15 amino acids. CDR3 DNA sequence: TGTGCCAGCAGAGAAGCGGGGGGGAGGTCAGATACGCAGTATTTT. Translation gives CASREAGGRSDTQYF.